What follows are 16 T cell receptor beta chains derived from one specimen sequenced in a study of T-cell reconstitution after alpha-beta-depleted transplantation in children. Researchers prepared the TCRbeta library using unique molecular identifiers, the study reports. TCRdb processed the PCR reads anew with MiXCR; each CDR3 protein has one entry. The table shows fewer than 1 million distinct CDR3 sequences, with 16% occurring only once. The sample in question was PBMCs, mostly from graft donor cells, obtained 360 days after TCRalphabeta/CD19-depleted stem cell transplant. The receptors shown here come from a male patient aged 10 to 17 who had a stem cell transplant for acute lymphoblastic leukemia, so the T cells may come from the graft donor.

This clonotype was recorded a few times. The chain uses TRBV12-3 or TRBV12-4 and TRBJ2-7; TRBD2 matches at 11 bases. The CDR3 runs 15 residues. V was clipped by 6 bases and J by 0 bases; unmatched bases: 4. The CDR3 is CASRVTSGSSYEQYF. In DNA, the CDR3 is TGTGCCAGCAGGGTTACTAGCGGGAGCTCCTACGAGCAGTACTTC.

This clonotype was seen repeatedly, ten times or more. V and J are TRBV20-1 and TRBJ2-1; maybe TRBD2 (6 bases). This CDR3 is 16 amino acids long. CDR1 is DFQATT and CDR2 is SNEGSKA in the germline V gene (reference sequence). Trimming took off 1 base at V and 1 base at J, with 14 bases between the two ends. The CDR3 protein is CSARGFGGRSYNEQFF. In DNA, the CDR3 is TGCAGTGCTAGAGGTTTCGGGGGACGGTCCTACAATGAGCAGTTCTTC.

The V and J genes are TRBV2 and TRBJ2-3; D is possibly TRBD2 (5 bases). V lost 8 bases to trimming and J lost 2 bases, with 20 bases between them. The CDR3 is 16 residues long. Looked up from germline, CDR1 is SNHLY and CDR2 is FYNNEI. For the CDR3, the DNA is TGTGCCAGCTTCGGGGTCCGCTTGCCGCACACAGATACGCAGTATTTT. Its protein product is CASFGVRLPHTDTQYF.

This clonotype is a singleton in its sample. This chain connects TRBV15 to TRBJ2-1; TRBD2 might be the D (5 bases). CDR3 length: 14 amino acids. The germline V and J ends were trimmed by 1 base and 9 bases, with 13 bases remaining between them. The germline gives CDR1 LNHNV, CDR2 YYDKDF (reference sequence). CDR3 region: CATSRAPPSSEQFF. The CDR3 DNA reads as TGTGCCACCAGCAGAGCACCCCCTAGCTCTGAGCAGTTCTTC.

In this sample, this clonotype turned up a few times. The rearrangement uses TRBV9 and TRBJ1-1; 10 bases align to TRBD1. Per the germline V gene, CDR1 is SGDLS and CDR2 is YYNGEE. V shed 3 bases and J 4 bases; nucleotides not matched to a gene: 3. The CDR3 covers 14 residues. The chain's CDR3 is CASSGDRGFTEAFF. The DNA for the CDR3 is TGTGCCAGCAGCGGGGACAGGGGTTTCACTGAAGCTTTCTTT.

This sequence joins TRBV30 and TRBJ2-3; 13 bases are shared with TRBD2. The V segment lost 1 base and the J segment 9 bases; nucleotides outside the gene matches: 7. In germline, CDR1 is GTSNPN, CDR2 SVGIG (reference sequence). There are 15 residues in the CDR3. The CDR3 nucleotides read TGTGCCTGGAGTGAAGGACTAGCGGGAGCGATGACGCAGTATTTT. This codes for CAWSEGLAGAMTQYF.

This clonotype has at least ten counts. This chain joins TRBV24-1 and TRBJ2-7; D may be TRBD2 (6 bases). The CDR3 length is 13 residues. CDR1 and CDR2 from the germline V gene are KGHDR and SFDVKD. V was shortened by 6 bases and J by 2 bases, with 10 bases between the two germline ends. The CDR3 sequence is CATSRGIPYEQYF. The CDR3 nucleotides read TGTGCCACCAGTCGGGGGATTCCCTACGAGCAGTACTTC.

This clonotype was recorded a few times. V gene TRBV15 combines with J gene TRBJ2-3; weak D call: TRBD2 (5 bases). Germline values: CDR1 LNHNV, CDR2 YYDKDF (reference sequence). The CDR3 covers 15 residues. The V and J ends lost 4 bases and 0 bases respectively, with 11 bases between them. This chain's CDR3 is CATSTPAESTDTQYF. The CDR3, as DNA: TGTGCCACCAGCACGCCAGCGGAGAGCACAGATACGCAGTATTTT.

This sequence joins TRBV7-8 and TRBJ1-5; 9 bases match TRBD1. The CDR3 has 17 residues. V shed 2 bases and J 6 bases; nucleotides not matched to a gene: 11. Germline lookup yields CDR1 SGHVS and CDR2 FQNEAQ. The chain's CDR3 is CASSLPVVQGAGQPQHF. Here the CDR3 DNA reads TGTGCCAGCAGCTTACCCGTGGTACAGGGGGCCGGTCAGCCCCAGCATTTT.

In its sample, this clonotype was seen a few times. The J gene is TRBJ2-3, the V gene TRBV9, with TRBD2 matching 12 bases. From germline, CDR1 is SGDLS and CDR2 YYNGEE. V shed 3 bases, J shed 8 bases, and the junction held 10 bases outside the gene matches. This CDR3 is built from 16 residues. In DNA, the CDR3 is TGTGCCAGCAGCGCCGGGACTAGCGGGCCACCTACTACGCAGTATTTT. Translating it yields CASSAGTSGPPTTQYF.

This clonotype was observed many times. The chain links TRBV29-1 to TRBJ1-1, with D hard to call. V dropped 6 bases and J dropped 0 bases, with 11 bases sitting between them. Germline lookup yields CDR1 SQVTM and CDR2 ANQGSEA. CDR3 size: 13 residues. Here the CDR3 reads CSVKDRLNTEAFF. CDR3 DNA: TGCAGCGTCAAGGACCGGTTGAACACTGAAGCTTTCTTT. Full variable domain (outside the CDR3, taken from reference TRBV29-1 and TRBJ1-1): SAVISQKPSRDICQRGTSLTIQCQVDSQVTMMFWYRQQPGQSLTLIATANQGSEATYESGFVIDKFPISRPNLTFSTLTVSNMSPEDSSIYLCSVKDRLNTEAFFGQGTRLTVV.

This clonotype was seen more than once but under ten times. The chain is built from TRBV5-1 and TRBJ2-3; D uncertain. With 4 bases removed from V and 4 bases from J, the gap between germline ends came to 16 bases. CDR1 is SGHRS and CDR2 is YFSETQ in the germline V gene. The CDR3 is 15 residues long. The CDR3, as DNA: TGCGCCAGCAGCCGAGGACGGAGTAGGGCAGATACGCAGTATTTT. Its protein is CASSRGRSRADTQYF.

The chain combines TRBV7-9 with TRBJ2-7; D gene unclear. Germline V gives CDR1 SEHNR, CDR2 FQNEAQ (reference sequence). CDR3 length: 12 residues. The germline V and J ends were trimmed by 5 bases and 5 bases, with 10 bases remaining between them. The DNA for the CDR3 is TGTGCCAGCAGCCGGATCTTCCACGAGCAGTACTTC. Protein product: CASSRIFHEQYF. Combining the CDR3 with reference TRBV7-9 and TRBJ2-7 gives the whole variable domain DTGVSQNPRHKITKRGQNVTFRCDPISEHNRLYWYRQTLGQGPEFLTYFQNEAQLEKSRLLSDRFSAERPKGSFSTLEIQRTEQGDSAMYLCASSRIFHEQYFGPGTRLTVT.

This chain links TRBV19 with TRBJ2-7, with TRBD1 matching over 7 bases. J gave up 3 bases and V 9 bases, and 8 bases lay outside the gene matches. This CDR3 comprises 13 residues. Germline V gene data show CDR1 as LNHDA and CDR2 as SQIVND (reference sequence). CDR3 DNA: TGTGCCAGCACCAACAGGGGAGTCTACGAGCAGTACTTC. It codes for CASTNRGVYEQYF. The full variable domain, with the rest looked up from reference TRBV19 and TRBJ2-7, is DGGITQSPKYLFRKEGQNVTLSCEQNLNHDAMYWYRQDPGQGLRLIYYSQIVNDFQKGDIAEGYSVSREKKESFPLTVTSAQKNPTAFYLCASTNRGVYEQYFGPGTRLTVT.

J is TRBJ1-3 and V is TRBV6-5; 8 positions agree with TRBD1. The CDR3 is made up of 16 amino acids. The ends lost 0 bases at V and 4 bases at J; junction bases unmatched: 5. Germline-derived CDR1 and CDR2 are MNHEY and SVGAGI. For the CDR3, the DNA is TGTGCCAGCAGTTACTCGTCGCAGGGGGCCGGAAACACCATATATTTT. Protein: CASSYSSQGAGNTIYF.

There are a few counts of this clonotype. The chain joins TRBV7-9 to TRBJ1-5; D call uncertain. The CDR3 is 15 residues long. V was shortened by 5 bases and J by 3 bases, with 14 bases between the two germline ends. From germline, CDR1 is SEHNR and CDR2 FQNEAQ (reference sequence). The CDR3 bases are TGTGCCAGCAGCCTCCACGGAACACTCAATCAGCCCCAGCATTTT. It specifies CASSLHGTLNQPQHF.